What follows are 16 T cell receptor beta chains derived from one specimen sequenced in a study of blood T cell repertoires in COVID-19. This table comes from immunoSEQ multiplex PCR, and its TCRdb copy is limited to in-frame clones, with some not included. Of 200,000 to 300,000 clones listed, about 88% were seen once; the top ten hold roughly 5%. The source material was peripheral blood. These receptors were collected from a woman aged 55-70 years with COVID-19, enrolled during active disease.

This clone was seen a single time. This sequence joins TRBV7-2 and TRBJ1-5; D possibly corresponds to TRBD1 (5 bases). This CDR3 has 15 amino acids. V lost 4 bases to trimming and J lost 2 bases, with 12 bases between them. Germline assignment: CDR1 SGHTA and CDR2 FQGNSA. The chain's CDR3 is CASSSGLGGNQPQHF. CDR3 DNA sequence: TGTGCCAGCAGCTCGGGACTAGGCGGCAATCAGCCCCAGCATTTT.

Regarding this clone: One end of the junction fails to match germline, which may point to a read error. The rearrangement joins TRBV7-9 to TRBJ1-1, with 7 bases that match TRBD1. CDR3 size: 14 residues. Per germline, CDR1 SEHNR and CDR2 FQNEAQ (reference sequence). The CDR3 sequence: CASRLGTDNTEAFF. Written as DNA, the CDR3 is TGTGCCAGCAGATTAGGGACAGACAACACTGAAGCTTTCTTT.

This chain links TRBV6-4 with TRBJ2-1; 9 positions match TRBD2. With V trimmed by 5 bases and J by 5 bases, 7 bases remained unmatched. Germline CDR1 MRHNA, CDR2 SNTAGT. The CDR3 contains 15 residues. CDR3 DNA: TGTGCCAGCAGTCTACTAGCGGGCGAGAACAATGAGCAGTTCTTC. Translating gives CASSLLAGENNEQFF.

In its sample, this clone was seen a few times. CDR3 sequence: CASSPGGFGQPQHF. CDR3 nucleotides: TGTGCCAGCAGTCCGGGCGGGTTCGGACAGCCCCAGCATTTT. The chain links TRBV7-9 to TRBJ1-5; D remains unclear. Trimming pared 6 bases from V and 7 bases from J, leaving 16 bases between. The CDR3 is 14 amino acids. Germline V gives CDR1 SEHNR, CDR2 FQNEAQ (reference sequence).

This chain uses TRBV2 with TRBJ1-6, with a possible D match to TRBD1 (5 bases). Germline V lookup: CDR1 SNHLY, CDR2 FYNNEI. The length of the CDR3 is 15 residues. V lost 6 bases, J lost 6 bases, and 15 bases lay in between. The CDR3 spells CASRWGEVGNSPLHF. The CDR3 bases are TGTGCCAGCAGGTGGGGGGAGGTCGGTAATTCACCCCTCCACTTT.

The chain couples TRBV27 to TRBJ1-5; D is unresolved. Germline CDR1 is MNHEY and CDR2 is SMNVEV (reference sequence). Trimming cost V 4 bases and J 4 bases, with 11 bases left between them. The CDR3 consists of 14 residues. The CDR3 here is CASSSSHRNQPQHF. As DNA, the CDR3 is TGTGCCAGCAGTTCCTCCCACAGAAATCAGCCCCAGCATTTT.

The rearrangement links TRBV4-2 to TRBJ1-5; 10 positions agree with TRBD1. The CDR3 loop spans 15 amino acids. From germline, CDR1 is LGHNA and CDR2 YNFKEQ. Germline trimming cut 4 bases from V and 2 bases from J; bases unmatched to any gene: 2. CDR3 DNA: TGTGCCAGCAGCCTCGGGACAGGGGGCAATCAGCCCCAGCATTTT. It encodes CASSLGTGGNQPQHF.

The count of this clone is one. The chain is built from TRBV7-3 and TRBJ2-7; 9 bases are shared with TRBD2. CDR3 size: 14 residues. CDR1 is SGHTA, CDR2 FQGTGA, per germline. V was pared by 6 bases and J by 4 bases, with 7 bases of the junction left unmatched. CDR3 protein: CASSPIAGEYEQYF. DNA of the CDR3: TGTGCCAGCAGTCCCATAGCGGGAGAGTACGAGCAGTACTTC. The full variable domain, in which reference TRBV7-3 and TRBJ2-7 provide the parts outside the CDR3, is GAGVSQTPSNKVTEKGKYVELRCDPISGHTALYWYRQSLGQGPEFLIYFQGTGAADDSGLPNDRFFAVRPEGSVSTLKIQRTERGDSAVYLCASSPIAGEYEQYFGPGTRLTVT.

In this sample, this clone turned up once. The chain uses TRBV30 and TRBJ1-2, with a tentative D call TRBD1 (6 bases). Trimming took 1 base from V and 8 from J, leaving 20 bases between them. The CDR3 is 15 amino acids. Per germline, CDR1 GTSNPN and CDR2 SVGIG (reference sequence). The CDR3 coding sequence is TGTGCCTGGAGTGCCCCCGCCCCAGGGGCCCGAGGCTACACCTTC. It encodes CAWSAPAPGARGYTF.

To note about this clone: One junction end disagrees with the germline gene, perhaps due to a read error. CDR3 sequence reads: CASNQDVYAGEGYNEQFF. The CDR3 DNA sequence: TGCGCCAGCAACCAAGATGTATACGCGGGAGAGGGCTACAATGAGCAGTTCTTC. V usage is TRBV4-1 and J usage is TRBJ2-1; 7 bases line up with TRBD2. The CDR3 sequence is 18 residues long. From germline, CDR1 is MGHRA and CDR2 YSYEKL.

The chain combines TRBV3-1 (or the pseudogene TRBV3-2) with TRBJ2-6; 15 bases agree with TRBD2. V was pared by 3 bases and J by 0 bases, with 6 bases of the junction left unmatched. Germline V gives CDR1 LGHDT, CDR2 YNNKEL (reference sequence). The length of the CDR3 is 20 residues. DNA of the CDR3: TGTGCCAGCAGCCACCGGACTAGCGGGAGGGCGAGCTCTGGGGCCAACGTCCTGACTTTC. Translation gives CASSHRTSGRASSGANVLTF.

V is TRBV18 and J is TRBJ2-5; possible D gene TRBD2, 5 bases. V lost 0 bases and J lost 2, with 7 bases in between. CDR1 and CDR2 from the germline V gene are KGHSH and LQKENI. This CDR3 is 14 amino acids long. The CDR3 DNA reads as TGTGCCAGCTCACCACCGGAGGAACAAGAGACCCAGTACTTC. Translating it yields CASSPPEEQETQYF.

In this sample, this clone turned up a few times. V is TRBV24-1 and J is TRBJ1-5; the match to TRBD1 covers 7 bases. Germline V gene sequence: CDR1 KGHDR, CDR2 SFDVKD. The CDR3 consists of 13 residues. After removal of 5 bases from V and 9 bases from J, the junction contained 6 bases not matched to a gene. The CDR3 is CATSGLRGWPQHF. For the CDR3, the DNA is TGTGCCACCAGTGGCCTCAGGGGGTGGCCCCAGCATTTT.

The rearrangement joins TRBV24-1 to TRBJ1-2; 11 positions agree with TRBD1. V gave up 3 bases and J gave up 5 bases; unmatched junction bases: 4. The germline V gene has CDR1 KGHDR and CDR2 SFDVKD. This CDR3 is 15 amino acids long. CDR3 region: CATSDPGTGGYGYTF. DNA of the CDR3: TGTGCCACCAGTGATCCCGGGACAGGGGGGTATGGCTACACCTTC.

This chain joins TRBV12-3 or TRBV12-4 and TRBJ2-3; D gene ambiguous. Trimming took off 1 base at V and 4 bases at J, with 3 bases between the two ends. CDR3 size: 12 residues. In DNA form, the CDR3 reads TGTGCCAGCAGTTTAGTCTCAGATACGCAGTATTTT. Its translation is CASSLVSDTQYF.

The CDR3 is CASNQDRGLGEAFF. In DNA form, the CDR3 reads TGTGCCAGCAATCAGGACAGGGGGCTTGGTGAAGCTTTCTTT. The chain couples TRBV2 to TRBJ1-1, with 11 positions matching TRBD1. CDR3 length equals 14 residues. The ends lost 7 bases at V and 7 bases at J; junction bases unmatched: 8. Germline CDR1 is SNHLY and CDR2 is FYNNEI. The full variable domain, with the rest looked up from reference TRBV2 and TRBJ1-1, is EPEVTQTPSHQVTQMGQEVILRCVPISNHLYFYWYRQILGQKVEFLVSFYNNEISEKSEIFDDQFSVERPDGSNFTLKIRSTKLEDSAMYFCASNQDRGLGEAFFGQGTRLTVV.